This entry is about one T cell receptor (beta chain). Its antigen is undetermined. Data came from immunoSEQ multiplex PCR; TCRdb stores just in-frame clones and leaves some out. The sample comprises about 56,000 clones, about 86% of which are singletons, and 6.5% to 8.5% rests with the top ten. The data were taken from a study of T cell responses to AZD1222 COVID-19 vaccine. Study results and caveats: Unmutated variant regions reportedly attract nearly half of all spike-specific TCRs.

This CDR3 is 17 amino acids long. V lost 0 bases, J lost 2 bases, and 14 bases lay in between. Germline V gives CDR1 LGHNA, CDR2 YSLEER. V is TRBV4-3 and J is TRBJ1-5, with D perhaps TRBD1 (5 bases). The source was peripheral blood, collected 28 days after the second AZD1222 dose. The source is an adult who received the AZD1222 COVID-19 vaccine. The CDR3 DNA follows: TGCGCCAGCAGCCAAGAAGGTAGGGGCAGGGGCAATCAGCCCCAGCATTTT. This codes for CASSQEGRGRGNQPQHF.